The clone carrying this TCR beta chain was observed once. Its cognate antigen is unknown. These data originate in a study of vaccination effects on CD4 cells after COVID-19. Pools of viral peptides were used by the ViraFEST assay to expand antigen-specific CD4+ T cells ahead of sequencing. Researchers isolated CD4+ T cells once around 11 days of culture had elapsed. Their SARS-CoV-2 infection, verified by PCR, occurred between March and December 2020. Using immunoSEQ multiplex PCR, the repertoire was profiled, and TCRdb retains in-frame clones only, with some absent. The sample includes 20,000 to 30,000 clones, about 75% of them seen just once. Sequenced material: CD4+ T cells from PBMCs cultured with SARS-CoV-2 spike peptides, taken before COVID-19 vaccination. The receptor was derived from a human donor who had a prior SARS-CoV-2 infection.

The CDR3 loop is CASSLLPTGVMMETQYF. The CDR3 DNA reads as TGTGCCAGCAGCTTGTTGCCGACAGGGGTAATGATGGAGACCCAGTACTTC. The V and J genes are TRBV5-4 and TRBJ2-5; 8 positions match TRBD1. CDR3 size: 17 residues. Germline assignment: CDR1 SGHNT and CDR2 YYREEE (reference sequence). V shed 1 base and J 5 bases; nucleotides not matched to a gene: 13.